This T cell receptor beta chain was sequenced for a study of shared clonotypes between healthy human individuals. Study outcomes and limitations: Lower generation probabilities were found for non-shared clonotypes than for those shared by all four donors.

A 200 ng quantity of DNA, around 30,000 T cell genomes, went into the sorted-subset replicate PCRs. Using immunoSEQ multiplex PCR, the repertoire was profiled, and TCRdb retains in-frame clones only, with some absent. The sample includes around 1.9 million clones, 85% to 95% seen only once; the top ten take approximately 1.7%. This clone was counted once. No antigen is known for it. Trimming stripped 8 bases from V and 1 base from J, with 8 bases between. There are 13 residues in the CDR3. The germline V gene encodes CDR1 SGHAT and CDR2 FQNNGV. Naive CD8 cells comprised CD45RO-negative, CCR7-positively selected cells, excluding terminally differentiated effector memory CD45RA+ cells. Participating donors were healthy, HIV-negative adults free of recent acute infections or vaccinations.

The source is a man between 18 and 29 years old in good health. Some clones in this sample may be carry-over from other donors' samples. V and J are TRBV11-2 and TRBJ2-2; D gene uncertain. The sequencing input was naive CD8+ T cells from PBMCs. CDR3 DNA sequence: TGTGCCAGCCCTACACGGAACACCGGGGAGCTGTTTTTT. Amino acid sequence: CASPTRNTGELFF. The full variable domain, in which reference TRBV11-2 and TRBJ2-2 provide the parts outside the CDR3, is EAGVAQSPRYKIIEKRQSVAFWCNPISGHATLYWYQQILGQGPKLLIQFQNNGVVDDSQLPKDRFSAERLKGVDSTLKIQPAKLEDSAVYLCASPTRNTGELFFGEGSRLTVL.